This T cell receptor beta chain was identified during a study of CD8+ T cells in alopecia areata. Broader study findings: On tofacitinib, scalp and blood still held many of the expanded lesional clones.

The sequencing template was cDNA reverse transcribed from extracted RNA. The assay was immunoSEQ multiplex PCR, and TCRdb's table has in-frame clones only and misses some. This table has under 350,000 clones, 55% to 75% appearing once. This sample's treatment: oral pan-JAK inhibitor, 5-10 mg twice daily. This clone was observed a few times. Its antigen is currently unknown. V was shortened by 6 bases and J by 6 bases, with 13 bases between the two germline ends. The CDR3 extends over 13 amino acids. Looked up from germline, CDR1 is MNHEY and CDR2 is SVGAGI. The specimen comprised CD4+ T cells sorted from blood, sampled at week 24, from a patient treated with tofacitinib. The clonotype was recovered from a human donor with alopecia areata. The rearrangement links TRBV6-5 to TRBJ2-3; D unresolved. The CDR3 protein is CASSSEIQDTQYF. The CDR3 nucleotides are TGTGCCAGCAGCTCCGAGATTCAGGATACGCAGTATTTT.